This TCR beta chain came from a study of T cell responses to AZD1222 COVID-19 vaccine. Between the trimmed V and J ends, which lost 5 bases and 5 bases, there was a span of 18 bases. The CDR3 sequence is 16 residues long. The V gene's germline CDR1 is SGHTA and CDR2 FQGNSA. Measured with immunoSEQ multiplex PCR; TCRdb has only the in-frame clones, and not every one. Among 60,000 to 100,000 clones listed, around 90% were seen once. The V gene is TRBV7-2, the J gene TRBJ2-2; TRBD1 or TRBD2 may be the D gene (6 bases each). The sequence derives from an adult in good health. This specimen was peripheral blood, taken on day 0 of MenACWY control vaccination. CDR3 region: CASSRIVTGGTGELFF. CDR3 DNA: TGTGCCAGCAGCCGCATCGTGACAGGAGGGACCGGGGAGCTGTTTTTT. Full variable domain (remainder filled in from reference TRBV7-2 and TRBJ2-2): GAGVSQSPSNKVTEKGKDVELRCDPISGHTALYWYRQSLGQGLEFLIYFQGNSAPDKSGLPSDRFSAERTGGSVSTLTIQRTQQEDSAVYLCASSRIVTGGTGELFFGEGSRLTVL.